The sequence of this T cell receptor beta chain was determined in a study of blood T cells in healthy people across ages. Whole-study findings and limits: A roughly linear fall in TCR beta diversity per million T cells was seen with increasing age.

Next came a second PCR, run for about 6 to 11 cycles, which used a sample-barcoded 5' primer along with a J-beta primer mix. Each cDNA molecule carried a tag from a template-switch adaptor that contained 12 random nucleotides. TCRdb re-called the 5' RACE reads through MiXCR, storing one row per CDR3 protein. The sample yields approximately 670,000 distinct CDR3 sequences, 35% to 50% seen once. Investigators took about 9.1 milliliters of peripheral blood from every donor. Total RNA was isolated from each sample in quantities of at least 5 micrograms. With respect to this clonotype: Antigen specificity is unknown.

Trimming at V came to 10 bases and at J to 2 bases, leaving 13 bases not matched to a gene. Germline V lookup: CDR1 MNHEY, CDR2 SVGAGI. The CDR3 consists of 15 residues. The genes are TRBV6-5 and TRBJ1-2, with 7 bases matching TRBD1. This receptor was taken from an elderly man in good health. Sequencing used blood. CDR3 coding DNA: TGTGCCAACACCGAAGACAGGGCAAAGAACTATGGCTACACCTTC. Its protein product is CANTEDRAKNYGYTF.